This entry lists 4 T cell receptor beta chains sequenced from one sample in a study of T cell responses to AZD1222 COVID-19 vaccine. Sequencing was performed with immunoSEQ multiplex PCR; in TCRdb, only in-frame clones are kept and a portion is missing. The sample lists about 50,000 clones; approximately 85% were seen once. Sequenced here: peripheral blood, sampled on day 0 of MenACWY control vaccination. Source of these receptors: an adult in good health.

The rearrangement joins TRBV27 to TRBJ2-7, with 11 bases lining up with TRBD2. The length of the CDR3 is 14 residues. The junction had 3 bases not matched to a gene; V was cut back by 4 bases and J by 4 bases. Germline V gene sequence: CDR1 MNHEY, CDR2 SMNVEV (reference sequence). The CDR3 nucleotides are TGTGCCAGCAGTTCAGGACTAGCGGGTTACGAGCAGTACTTC. Translation: CASSSGLAGYEQYF.

This chain joins TRBV5-4 and TRBJ2-7; 12 nucleotides line up with TRBD2. Germline V gives CDR1 SGHNT, CDR2 YYREEE (reference sequence). This CDR3 spans 16 amino acids. The J segment lost 2 bases and the V segment lost 4 bases, leaving 7 bases of the junction unmatched. In nucleotides, the CDR3 is TGTGCCAGCAGCCGGAGAGGACTAGCGGGACCCTACGAGCAGTACTTC. Protein sequence: CASSRRGLAGPYEQYF.

The V call is TRBV7-2, the J call TRBJ1-2, with D maybe TRBD1 (6 bases). Germline V gene sequence: CDR1 SGHTA, CDR2 FQGNSA. Trimming stripped 5 bases from V and 3 bases from J, with 13 bases between. The CDR3 spans 14 residues. Written as DNA, the CDR3 is TGTGCCAGCAGCCCGGGGGCGGGCGACTATGGCTACACCTTC. It encodes CASSPGAGDYGYTF.

The gene calls are TRBV10-3 and TRBJ1-1; maybe TRBD1 (6 bases). Germline V lookup: CDR1 ENHRY, CDR2 SYGVKD. V was pared by 0 bases and J by 3 bases, with 11 bases between. The CDR3 loop spans 15 amino acids. The CDR3 protein is CAISESKGGHTEAFF. CDR3 nucleotide sequence: TGTGCCATCAGTGAGTCTAAAGGGGGACACACTGAAGCTTTCTTT.